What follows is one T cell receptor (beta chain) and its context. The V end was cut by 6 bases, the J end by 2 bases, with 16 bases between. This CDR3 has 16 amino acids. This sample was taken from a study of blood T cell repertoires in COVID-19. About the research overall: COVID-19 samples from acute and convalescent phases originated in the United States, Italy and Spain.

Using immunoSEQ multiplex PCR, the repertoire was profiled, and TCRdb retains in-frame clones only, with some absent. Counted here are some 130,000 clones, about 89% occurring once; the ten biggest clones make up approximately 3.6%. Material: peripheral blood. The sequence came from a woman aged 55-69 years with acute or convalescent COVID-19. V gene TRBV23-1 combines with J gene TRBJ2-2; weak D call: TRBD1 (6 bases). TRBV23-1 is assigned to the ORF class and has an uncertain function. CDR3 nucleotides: TGCGCCAGCAGACATTTCACAGGGATCAACACCGGGGAGCTGTTTTTT. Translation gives CASRHFTGINTGELFF.